These 27 T cell receptor beta chains were sequenced from one sample in a study of T cells in Graves' hyperthyroidism and ophthalmopathy (dated by TCRdb to the late 2010s). Library method: multiplex PCR. Sequencing was performed on an Illumina HiSeq 2000. The TCR beta CDR3 regions were amplified from RNA transcripts. The first round of RT-PCR for the TCR CDR3 was performed with the HTBI primer set and the Qiagen OneStep RT-PCR kit. Starting from the raw public reads, TCRdb applied fastp trimming at Q25, assembled clones with MiXCR and retained in-frame beta chains. Duplicate CDR3 protein sequences are folded into a single record with the most common DNA and genes. The sample includes about 400,000 distinct CDR3 sequences, with over 12% observed a single time. 25% to 30% of the sample is held by the ten biggest clonotypes. The sequencing input was blood. All receptors derive from a man aged 50 to 60 with Graves' ophthalmopathy.

This clonotype has a handful of counts. The chain combines TRBV19 with TRBJ2-2; TRBD1 agrees at 7 bases. J gave up 2 bases and V 8 bases, and 11 bases lay outside the gene matches. Germline assignment: CDR1 LNHDA and CDR2 SQIVND (reference sequence). CDR3 length: 16 residues. This CDR3 reads CASGQAVSVNTGELFF. The CDR3 region has the DNA TGTGCCAGTGGACAGGCAGTTTCCGTAAACACCGGGGAGCTGTTTTTT.

The rearrangement joins TRBV5-6 to TRBJ2-7, with D unresolved. This CDR3 comprises 12 residues. V lost 6 bases, J lost 4 bases, and 11 bases lay in between. Germline V gene sequence: CDR1 SGHDT, CDR2 YYEEEE. The DNA for the CDR3 is TGTGCCAGCAAATCGACTGGATACGAGCAGTACTTC. Encoded protein: CASKSTGYEQYF. Supplemented by reference TRBV5-6 and TRBJ2-7, the full variable domain reads DAGVTQSPTHLIKTRGQQVTLRCSPKSGHDTVSWYQQALGQGPQFIFQYYEEEERQRGNFPDRFSGHQFPNYSSELNVNALLLGDSALYLCASKSTGYEQYFGPGTRLTVT.

This rearrangement joins TRBV4-1 to TRBJ2-3; a weak D match, TRBD2 (6 bases). The germline gives CDR1 MGHRA, CDR2 YSYEKL. The V gene lost 0 bases and the J gene lost 1 base, with 11 bases spanning the gap. There are 16 residues in the CDR3. The CDR3 nucleotides read TGCGCCAGCAGCCAAGAAACTAGCAGCGGCACAGATACGCAGTATTTT. It yields the protein CASSQETSSGTDTQYF.

This clonotype was found many times. This chain uses TRBV5-1 with TRBJ1-1; the D is unclear. Trimming cost V 0 bases and J 0 bases, with 9 bases left between them. Germline CDR1 SGHRS, CDR2 YFSETQ. The CDR3 has 15 amino acids. The chain's CDR3 is CASSLVGEMNTEAFF. In DNA form, the CDR3 reads TGCGCCAGCAGCTTGGTAGGCGAAATGAACACTGAAGCTTTCTTT.

This clonotype has ten or more counts. The chain recombines TRBV29-1 with TRBJ2-1; TRBD2 matches at 12 bases. V lost 4 bases and J lost 5; bases outside the gene matches: 12. This CDR3 contains 17 residues. Germline V CDR1 and CDR2: SQVTM, ANQGSEA. The CDR3 nucleotides read TGCAGCGTTGCTCGGGGGCGCTGGACTAGCGGGAACAATGAGCAGTTCTTC. Amino acid sequence: CSVARGRWTSGNNEQFF.

This clonotype was seen only a few times. V and J are TRBV28 and TRBJ2-7; possible D gene TRBD1, 5 bases. The CDR3 has 12 amino acids. Germline CDR1 and CDR2: MDHEN and SYDVKM. Trimming left V 8 bases short and J 4 bases short, with 12 bases between. As DNA, the CDR3 is TGTGCCAGCCGCAAAGGGGATTACGAGCAGTACTTC. As protein: CASRKGDYEQYF. The full variable domain, rest sourced from reference TRBV28 and TRBJ2-7, is DVKVTQSSRYLVKRTGEKVFLECVQDMDHENMFWYRQDPGLGLRLIYFSYDVKMKEKGDIPEGYSVSREKKERFSLILESASTNQTSMYLCASRKGDYEQYFGPGTRLTVT.

In this sample, this clonotype turned up many times. The CDR3 nucleotides read TGCAGCGTGACGGCGGCGGGAGAGCAGTACTTC. Translating gives CSVTAAGEQYF. V gene TRBV29-1 combines with J gene TRBJ2-7, with a possible D match to TRBD2 (6 bases). V was trimmed by 6 bases and J by 7 bases, leaving 13 bases between them. In germline, CDR1 is SQVTM, CDR2 ANQGSEA. The CDR3 contains 11 residues.

This clonotype was picked up many times. The chain carries TRBV6-1 and TRBJ2-7, with TRBD2 as a possible D gene (5 bases). Germline V gives CDR1 MNHNS, CDR2 SASEGT. This CDR3 has 12 amino acids. Trimming took off 2 bases at V and 6 bases at J, with 8 bases between the two ends. CDR3 amino acids: CASSERDFEQYF. The DNA of the CDR3 is TGTGCCAGCAGTGAACGGGATTTCGAGCAGTACTTC.

The chain is built from TRBV7-9 and TRBJ2-2; D is undetermined. This CDR3 contains 13 residues. CDR1 and CDR2 (germline): SEHNR, FQNEAQ (reference sequence). V dropped 7 bases and J dropped 0 bases, with 6 bases sitting between them. The CDR3, as DNA: TGTGCCAGCAACCTTCCGAACACCGGGGAGCTGTTTTTT. As protein: CASNLPNTGELFF.

The V call is TRBV4-2, the J call TRBJ2-5, with 13 bases fitting TRBD2. This CDR3 spans 16 amino acids. The V segment lost 0 bases and the J segment 7 bases; nucleotides outside the gene matches: 5. Germline-derived CDR1 and CDR2 are LGHNA and YNFKEQ. CDR3 sequence (DNA): TGTGCCAGCAGCCAAGAACTAGCGGGAGGGAAGTGGACCCAGTACTTC. Its protein is CASSQELAGGKWTQYF.

The chain employs TRBV10-3 and TRBJ2-1; 7 bases map to TRBD2. The junction had 7 bases not matched to a gene; V was cut back by 6 bases and J by 5 bases. CDR3 length: 14 amino acids. Looked up from germline, CDR1 is ENHRY and CDR2 is SYGVKD. The CDR3 DNA sequence: TGTGCCATCAGAGCGGGGCATTCGAACAATGAGCAGTTCTTC. As protein: CAIRAGHSNNEQFF.

There are a few counts of this clonotype. V usage is TRBV6-1 and J usage is TRBJ1-5; possible D gene TRBD1, 5 bases. Germline V CDR1 and CDR2: MNHNS, SASEGT. V was trimmed by 6 bases and J by 6 bases, leaving 18 bases between them. The CDR3 runs 15 residues. CDR3 in DNA: TGTGCCAGCAGCCTCACCGGGGGATTGAGTCAGCCCCAGCATTTT. It codes for CASSLTGGLSQPQHF.

This clonotype showed up many times. The chain couples TRBV2 to TRBJ2-1; 9 nucleotides line up with TRBD2. Germline V CDR1 and CDR2: SNHLY, FYNNEI. Unmatched junction bases numbered 5, after V lost 4 bases and J lost 4 bases. The CDR3 is 15 amino acids. This CDR3 is CASSGLTSGYNEQFF. The CDR3 DNA is TGTGCCAGCAGTGGGTTGACTAGCGGATACAATGAGCAGTTCTTC.

This clonotype was detected ten times or more. The chain carries TRBV5-1 and TRBJ2-7; D is possibly TRBD2 (6 bases). The germline V and J ends were trimmed by 0 bases and 3 bases, with 13 bases remaining between them. The CDR3 runs to 15 residues. Germline V CDR1 and CDR2: SGHRS, YFSETQ. CDR3 protein: CASSLDVGSGYEQYF. DNA for the CDR3: TGCGCCAGCAGCTTGGACGTCGGGAGTGGCTACGAGCAGTACTTC.

This clonotype appeared many times. V and J are TRBV7-2 and TRBJ2-1; the D is unclear. Trimming took off 1 base at V and 10 bases at J, with 17 bases between the two ends. Germline assignment: CDR1 SGHTA and CDR2 FQGNSA. The CDR3 sequence is 15 residues long. For the CDR3, the DNA is TGTGCCAGCAGCTTAGATGGTCTACCCCAAGGGGAGCAGTTCTTC. It translates to CASSLDGLPQGEQFF.

This clonotype was recorded at least ten times. The V gene is TRBV12-3 or TRBV12-4, the J gene TRBJ2-4, with D hard to call. V was trimmed by 3 bases and J by 6 bases, leaving 15 bases between them. The CDR3 loop spans 15 amino acids. The CDR3 region has the DNA TGTGCCAGCAGTTTTATGTCGAGTGGAACAAACATTCAGTACTTC. Its translation: CASSFMSSGTNIQYF.

This clonotype was detected many times. The rearrangement links TRBV29-1 to TRBJ2-7; 7 bases fit TRBD1. CDR1 SQVTM and CDR2 ANQGSEA come from the germline V gene. The V and J ends lost 5 bases and 3 bases, in that order; junction bases with no gene match: 10. The CDR3 length is 14 residues. CDR3 sequence reads: CSVTKQGQVYEQYF. DNA of the CDR3: TGCAGCGTTACAAAACAGGGGCAGGTCTACGAGCAGTACTTC.

This clonotype appeared many times. The gene calls are TRBV5-1 and TRBJ1-2; D not resolved. This CDR3 region has 14 residues. CDR1 SGHRS and CDR2 YFSETQ come from the germline V gene. The V end lost 0 bases, the J end lost 7 bases, and 13 bases lay between the germline ends. CDR3 bases: TGCGCCAGCAGCTTGGAGGCGCGGACGGGTGGCTACACCTTC. Amino acids: CASSLEARTGGYTF.

This clonotype was recorded a few times. The chain couples TRBV5-1 to TRBJ2-7; 9 bases agree with TRBD2. V gave up 0 bases and J gave up 2 bases; unmatched junction bases: 15. CDR3 length: 19 amino acids. Germline CDR1 and CDR2: SGHRS and YFSETQ. This CDR3 reads CASSLAVAGAYQSAYEQYF. The CDR3 nucleotides read TGCGCCAGCAGCTTGGCCGTAGCGGGGGCCTATCAAAGCGCCTACGAGCAGTACTTC. Complete variable domain (other parts from reference TRBV5-1 and TRBJ2-7): KAGVTQTPRYLIKTRGQQVTLSCSPISGHRSVSWYQQTPGQGLQFLFEYFSETQRNKGNFPGRFSGRQFSNSRSEMNVSTLELGDSALYLCASSLAVAGAYQSAYEQYFGPGTRLTVT.

This chain uses TRBV19 with TRBJ2-3; 11 bases are shared with TRBD2. With V trimmed by 8 bases and J by 2 bases, 21 bases remained unmatched. The CDR3 consists of 20 residues. The germline gives CDR1 LNHDA, CDR2 SQIVND (reference sequence). The CDR3 DNA follows: TGTGCCAGTGCCCCTTTGAGGGGGGCGTCTAGCGGGAGGCCCACAGATACGCAGTATTTT. Its protein is CASAPLRGASSGRPTDTQYF.

This clonotype was counted only a few times. This chain joins TRBV5-6 and TRBJ2-4; maybe TRBD2 (5 bases). Trimming took 0 bases from V and 12 from J, leaving 10 bases between them. The CDR3 contains 12 residues. Germline V gene data show CDR1 as SGHDT and CDR2 as YYEEEE. Here the CDR3 reads CASSLGEGTQYF. CDR3 sequence (DNA): TGTGCCAGCAGCTTGGGTGAGGGCACTCAGTACTTC. The full variable domain, completed using reference TRBV5-6 and TRBJ2-4, is DAGVTQSPTHLIKTRGQQVTLRCSPKSGHDTVSWYQQALGQGPQFIFQYYEEEERQRGNFPDRFSGHQFPNYSSELNVNALLLGDSALYLCASSLGEGTQYFGAGTRLSVL.

This sequence joins TRBV7-9 and TRBJ2-7; 11 bases are shared with TRBD2. Losses at the gene ends were 1 base for V and 3 bases for J; bases not matched to a gene: 8. The CDR3 consists of 17 residues. In germline, CDR1 is SEHNR, CDR2 FQNEAQ (reference sequence). The CDR3 DNA sequence: TGTGCCAGCAGCTTAGGGGAGACTAGCGGGAAATTCTACGAGCAGTACTTC. Translation gives CASSLGETSGKFYEQYF.

This clonotype was seen at least ten times. This chain connects TRBV11-2 to TRBJ2-7; 10 bases align to TRBD2. There are 16 residues in the CDR3. Trimming at V came to 1 base and at J to 0 bases, leaving 3 bases not matched to a gene. Germline CDR1 and CDR2: SGHAT and FQNNGV. The CDR3, as DNA: TGTGCCAGCAGCTTAGTCAGCGGGAGGGCCTCCTACGAGCAGTACTTC. It translates to CASSLVSGRASYEQYF.

This clonotype was detected only a few times. The CDR3 loop reads CSAGEGTEQPQHF. CDR3 in DNA: TGCAGCGCGGGGGAGGGTACAGAACAGCCCCAGCATTTT. The chain links TRBV29-1 to TRBJ1-5; D perhaps matches TRBD1 (5 bases). V lost 7 bases to trimming and J lost 7 bases, with 17 bases between them. The V gene's germline CDR1 is SQVTM and CDR2 ANQGSEA. The CDR3 loop spans 13 amino acids.

The rearrangement joins TRBV29-1 to TRBJ2-4, with D possibly matching TRBD1 (6 bases). V dropped 1 base and J dropped 7 bases, with 17 bases sitting between them. From germline, CDR1 is SQVTM and CDR2 ANQGSEA. This CDR3 contains 15 residues. The DNA of the CDR3 is TGCAGCGTTGAAGGTCTTGGGGGCTCAAGGAACATTCAGTACTTC. Translation gives CSVEGLGGSRNIQYF.

The chain links TRBV3-1 to TRBJ2-5; TRBD1 agrees at 11 bases. Germline V gene lookup returns CDR1 LGHDT and CDR2 YNNKEL (reference sequence). This CDR3 spans 13 amino acids. Trimming removed 1 base from V and 12 bases from J; junction bases left unmatched: 4. The CDR3 sequence: CASSQGTGGTKYF. CDR3 bases: TGTGCCAGCAGCCAAGGGACAGGGGGCACCAAGTACTTC.

This clonotype occurred many times. J is TRBJ2-4 and V is TRBV29-1; D unclear. Germline V gene data show CDR1 as SQVTM and CDR2 as ANQGSEA. V gave up 0 bases and J gave up 1 base, with 7 bases separating them. This CDR3 has 14 residues. The CDR3 sequence is CSVEDASAKNIQYF. Written as DNA, the CDR3 is TGCAGCGTTGAAGACGCATCGGCCAAAAACATTCAGTACTTC. Combining the CDR3 with reference TRBV29-1 and TRBJ2-4 gives the whole variable domain SAVISQKPSRDICQRGTSLTIQCQVDSQVTMMFWYRQQPGQSLTLIATANQGSEATYESGFVIDKFPISRPNLTFSTLTVSNMSPEDSSIYLCSVEDASAKNIQYFGAGTRLSVL.